Below, 28 T cell receptor beta chains from the same sample are listed, as sequenced in a study of cytomegalovirus exposure and HLA in healthy donors. The PCR contained 60 Vbeta and 13 Jbeta primers. Produced via immunoSEQ multiplex PCR; TCRdb's table is partial and in-frame only. This table has 110,000 or so clones, about 78% appearing once. The sample consisted of PBMCs. The source is a woman between 25 and 40 years old in good health and CMV-seropositive.

The rearrangement uses TRBV9 and TRBJ2-1; tentatively, D is TRBD1 (5 bases). CDR1 and CDR2 (germline): SGDLS, YYNGEE. Trimming took 0 bases from V and 9 from J, leaving 16 bases between them. The CDR3 consists of 15 residues. CDR3 in amino acids: CASSVEGQGSVEQFF. For the CDR3, the DNA is TGTGCCAGCAGCGTAGAGGGGCAGGGCTCCGTTGAGCAGTTCTTC.

This clone appeared a few times. CDR3 loop: CASSESGGVNTEAFF. The CDR3 DNA reads TGCGCCAGCAGTGAGTCTGGGGGGGTGAACACTGAAGCTTTCTTT. This chain links TRBV10-1 with TRBJ1-1, with D perhaps TRBD1 (5 bases). CDR3 length: 15 amino acids. Germline assignment: CDR1 WNHNN and CDR2 SYGVQD (reference sequence). V lost 0 bases and J lost 0, with 8 bases in between.

The rearrangement uses TRBV7-2 and TRBJ2-3; TRBD2 matches 9 bases. V gave up 1 base and J gave up 2 bases; unmatched junction bases: 7. There are 17 residues in the CDR3. Germline CDR1 and CDR2: SGHTA and FQGNSA. The CDR3 region has the DNA TGTGCCAGCAGCTTAGGAGGGGCTAGCGGGATCACAGATACGCAGTATTTT. It yields the protein CASSLGGASGITDTQYF.

The chain carries TRBV21-1 and TRBJ2-7; the table's TRBD1 call for D was not verified on the DNA. TRBV21-1 is a pseudogene locus. The CDR3 has 13 amino acids. The CDR3 spells CASTRDTSYEQYF. DNA of the CDR3: TGTGCCAGCACACGGGACACCTCCTACGAGCAGTACTTC.

This clone was seen a handful of times. The rearrangement uses TRBV25-1 and TRBJ1-4; D ambiguous. This CDR3 has 15 residues. Looked up from germline, CDR1 is MGHDK and CDR2 is SYGVNS. V gave up 3 bases and J gave up 3 bases, with 11 bases separating them. Written as DNA, the CDR3 is TGTGCCAGCAGTGATGCGCGAACAGCTAATGAAAAACTGTTTTTT. Its protein product is CASSDARTANEKLFF.

This clone was counted only a few times. The chain recombines TRBV7-9 with TRBJ2-1; D might be TRBD2 (5 bases). This CDR3 is built from 12 residues. Germline V CDR1 and CDR2: SEHNR, FQNEAQ (reference sequence). V lost 3 bases and J lost 9, with 9 bases in between. CDR3 loop: CASSFLAVEQFF. The CDR3 coding sequence is TGTGCCAGCAGCTTCCTAGCAGTTGAGCAGTTCTTC.

The genes are TRBV5-4 and TRBJ1-2; tentative D call: TRBD1 (6 bases). Per germline, CDR1 SGHNT and CDR2 YYREEE (reference sequence). This CDR3 contains 14 residues. Trimming left V 4 bases short and J 6 bases short, with 16 bases between. CDR3 sequence: CASSLRGGAHGYTF. DNA for the CDR3: TGTGCCAGCAGCCTCCGGGGGGGGGCGCATGGCTACACCTTC.

This chain joins TRBV29-1 and TRBJ1-2; tentative D call: TRBD1 (6 bases). This CDR3 has 13 residues. Trimming stripped 6 bases from V and 8 bases from J, with 19 bases between. The germline gives CDR1 SQVTM, CDR2 ANQGSEA. Here the CDR3 DNA reads TGCAGCGTCCGAGCCGGGACAACCAGCGGCTACACCTTC. Its protein product is CSVRAGTTSGYTF.

The chain is built from TRBV5-6 and TRBJ2-5, with D unclear. The last part of the DNA fits TRBJ2-7 better; the J call may be wrong. Germline V gene sequence: CDR1 SGHDT, CDR2 YYEEEE. This CDR3 has 13 residues. This CDR3 is CASSLELNYEQYF. The CDR3 DNA follows: TGTGCCAGCAGCTTGGAACTGAACTACGAGCAGTACTTC.

The V call is TRBV15, the J call TRBJ1-1, with D uncertain. The CDR3 spans 13 residues. V was clipped by 1 base and J by 6 bases, with 9 bases between them. Germline assignment: CDR1 LNHNV and CDR2 YYDKDF (reference sequence). CDR3 in DNA: TGTGCCACCAGCAGAGGTAGCACCGCTGAAGCTTTCTTT. It yields the protein CATSRGSTAEAFF.

This chain connects TRBV5-6 to TRBJ2-7; 7 positions agree with TRBD1. The V gene's germline CDR1 is SGHDT and CDR2 YYEEEE. Germline trimming cut 0 bases from V and 2 bases from J; bases unmatched to any gene: 5. CDR3 length: 15 amino acids. CDR3 in amino acids: CASSLGQGLTYEQYF. In DNA, the CDR3 is TGTGCCAGCAGCTTGGGACAGGGTTTGACCTACGAGCAGTACTTC.

The chain has TRBV27 and TRBJ1-3; D might be TRBD1 (5 bases). V gave up 2 bases and J gave up 0 bases, with 8 bases separating them. The CDR3 extends over 15 amino acids. Germline-derived CDR1 and CDR2 are MNHEY and SMNVEV (reference sequence). CDR3 residues: CASSLDSSSGNTIYF. CDR3 in DNA: TGTGCCAGCAGTTTAGACAGCTCCTCTGGAAACACCATATATTTT.

This clone has a handful of counts. V is TRBV28 and J is TRBJ1-5; 9 nucleotides match TRBD1. This CDR3 has 16 amino acids. Trimming cost V 8 bases and J 1 base; bases outside gene matches: 9. Germline V gene lookup returns CDR1 MDHEN and CDR2 SYDVKM. CDR3 DNA sequence: TGTGCCAGCGGAAGGACAGGGGTTCGGAGCAATCAGCCCCAGCATTTT. Amino acids: CASGRTGVRSNQPQHF.

A single count supports this clone. This chain joins TRBV13 and TRBJ2-7, with D hard to call. This CDR3 spans 15 amino acids. Germline-derived CDR1 and CDR2 are PRHDT and FYEKMQ (reference sequence). Between the trimmed V and J ends, which lost 7 bases and 0 bases, there was a span of 16 bases. The CDR3 coding sequence is TGTGCCAGCACCGTAGGGTTCCGGAGCTCCTACGAGCAGTACTTC. Protein product: CASTVGFRSSYEQYF.

V is TRBV7-9 and J is TRBJ2-2, with TRBD1 identical over 7 bases. Germline CDR1 is SEHNR and CDR2 is FQNEAQ (reference sequence). V dropped 1 base and J dropped 7; count of bases not matched to a gene: 0. CDR3 length equals 13 residues. The CDR3 spells CASSLGDSGELFF. The CDR3, as DNA: TGTGCCAGCAGCTTAGGGGACAGCGGGGAGCTGTTTTTT.

The genes are TRBV9 and TRBJ2-2, with a tentative D call TRBD2 (6 bases). Trimming left V 0 bases short and J 3 bases short, with 12 bases between. The germline V gene encodes CDR1 SGDLS and CDR2 YYNGEE. The CDR3 sequence is 16 residues long. This chain's CDR3 is CASSVGASAYTGELFF. CDR3 coding DNA: TGTGCCAGCAGCGTAGGGGCTAGCGCTTACACCGGGGAGCTGTTTTTT.

On this clone itself: This likely comes from a read error, as the CDR3 has no conserved phenylalanine or tryptophan at its end. This rearrangement joins TRBV19 to TRBJ2-7, with 8 bases matching TRBD1. The CDR3 extends over 15 amino acids. Unmatched junction bases numbered 6, after V lost 4 bases and J lost 1 base. The germline V gene encodes CDR1 LNHDA and CDR2 SQIVND (reference sequence). This CDR3 reads CASSNVGDRSYEQYL. The CDR3 region has the DNA TGTGCCAGTAGTAACGTAGGGGACAGGTCCTACGAGCAGTACCTC.

This clone was counted a few times. The chain carries TRBV5-1 and TRBJ1-1; D ambiguous. CDR3 length: 14 amino acids. CDR1 and CDR2 (germline): SGHRS, YFSETQ. Trimming pared 0 bases from V and 0 bases from J, leaving 6 bases between. CDR3 residues: CASSLAVMNTEAFF. Here the CDR3 DNA reads TGCGCCAGCAGCTTGGCCGTAATGAACACTGAAGCTTTCTTT.

The gene calls are TRBV4-2 and TRBJ2-2; D uncertain. The V and J ends lost 0 bases and 8 bases respectively, with 7 bases between them. Germline CDR1 LGHNA, CDR2 YNFKEQ. The CDR3 sequence is 13 residues long. In DNA, the CDR3 is TGTGCCAGCAGCCAAGACGGGTGGGGGGAGCTGTTTTTT. Amino acids: CASSQDGWGELFF.

This clone has a handful of counts. V usage is TRBV6-1 and J usage is TRBJ1-1; 8 nucleotides match TRBD1. This CDR3 is built from 14 residues. Trimming cost V 4 bases and J 3 bases; bases outside gene matches: 4. Germline CDR1 MNHNS, CDR2 SASEGT. Written as DNA, the CDR3 is TGTGCCAGCAGTGCGGACAGGGCCGACACTGAAGCTTTCTTT. It yields the protein CASSADRADTEAFF.

The gene calls are TRBV5-1 and TRBJ2-7; TRBD1 matches 8 bases. The V gene's germline CDR1 is SGHRS and CDR2 YFSETQ. The CDR3 is 16 amino acids. V lost 3 bases and J lost 0; bases outside the gene matches: 8. CDR3 residues: CASSSGMGQDSYEQYF. The CDR3 coding sequence is TGCGCCAGCAGCTCGGGGATGGGACAGGACTCCTACGAGCAGTACTTC.

This chain connects TRBV2 to TRBJ2-1; the D gene is possibly TRBD1 (6 bases). There are 15 residues in the CDR3. Deletions cut 8 bases from V and 7 bases from J, with 21 bases between. CDR1 is SNHLY, CDR2 FYNNEI, per germline. CDR3: CASALVRGSENEQFF. CDR3 bases: TGTGCCAGCGCATTGGTTAGGGGGAGTGAGAATGAGCAGTTCTTC.

In this sample, this clone turned up a few times. Other DNA variants within this sample encode the same CDR3. CDR3 DNA sequence: TGTGCCAGCAGTGAAACGGGGAACACTGAAGCTTTCTTT. Protein: CASSETGNTEAFF. The chain has TRBV6-1 and TRBJ1-1; D gene ambiguous. The V gene lost 2 bases and the J gene lost 1 base, with 5 bases spanning the gap. In germline, CDR1 is MNHNS, CDR2 SASEGT. The CDR3 contains 13 residues.

This clone appeared a single time. This chain links TRBV30 with TRBJ2-7, with 10 bases matching TRBD1. Germline CDR1 and CDR2: GTSNPN and SVGIG (reference sequence). V lost 1 base and J lost 5; bases outside the gene matches: 8. CDR3 size: 15 residues. The CDR3 nucleotides read TGTGCCTGGAGTGCGATGGGACAGGGGAGGAACGAGCAGTACTTC. As protein: CAWSAMGQGRNEQYF.

This rearrangement joins TRBV11-3 to TRBJ2-7; 8 nucleotides align to TRBD1. Germline assignment: CDR1 SGHNT and CDR2 YENEEA. The J segment lost 5 bases and the V segment lost 5 bases, leaving 17 bases of the junction unmatched. The CDR3 loop spans 17 amino acids. CDR3 loop: CASSTPGRDRWPDEQYF. The CDR3 DNA is TGTGCCAGCAGCACCCCAGGTAGGGACAGGTGGCCCGACGAGCAGTACTTC.

The rearrangement uses TRBV18 and TRBJ1-2; possibly TRBD1 for D (5 bases). V was clipped by 2 bases and J by 4 bases, with 11 bases between them. CDR1 is KGHSH, CDR2 LQKENI, per germline. The CDR3 extends over 14 amino acids. CDR3 sequence: CASSPGTGVYGYTF. The CDR3 DNA is TGTGCCAGCTCACCAGGGACGGGAGTCTATGGCTACACCTTC.

V and J are TRBV7-9 and TRBJ1-4; tentative D call: TRBD1 (6 bases). V lost 5 bases and J 8 bases, leaving 18 bases between the germline ends. The CDR3 contains 15 residues. Germline values: CDR1 SEHNR, CDR2 FQNEAQ (reference sequence). CDR3 DNA sequence: TGTGCCAGCAGCCAAGGGGTCAGGGGTTGGGAAAAACTGTTTTTT. Its protein is CASSQGVRGWEKLFF.

The V call is TRBV19, the J call TRBJ1-2; D call uncertain. The CDR3 runs 18 residues. V was cut by 3 bases and J by 1 base, with 21 bases left in between. CDR1 and CDR2 (germline): LNHDA, SQIVND (reference sequence). CDR3 bases: TGTGCCAGTAGTATCCCCATATTTCAGGAGGATTATAACTATGGCTACACCTTC. Translation: CASSIPIFQEDYNYGYTF.